These T cell receptor beta chains were read from a single sample in a study of T cells expressing NK-cell markers. Reanalyzing the 5' RACE reads, TCRdb keeps one entry per CDR3 protein, without DNA. This sample's table has some 500,000 distinct CDR3 sequences. Sequencing was carried out using blood T cells: a sorted CD56 or NKG2C T cell subset, CD4+ or CD8+ T cells, or bulk PBMC T cells (not recorded which). The source of these receptors is a woman between 45 and 60 years old in good health. Both conserved end residues are part of each CDR3.

cdr3_aa	v_call	j_call
CASSPVAGKTGANVLTF	TRBV4-1	TRBJ2-6
CASSYSGRAHEQYF	TRBV7-9	TRBJ2-7
CASSTGARQETQYF	TRBV6-5	TRBJ2-5
CSARQGNSNQPQHF	TRBV20-1	TRBJ1-5
CASSLSRRDTQYF	TRBV27	TRBJ2-3
CAITPGASGANVLTF	TRBV10-3	TRBJ2-6
CASSYWHTLSSHGQYF	TRBV6-5	TRBJ2-3
CSVRGDLGQPQHF	TRBV29-1	TRBJ1-5
CASSYSPSRGAKYEQYF	TRBV6-2/TRBV6-3	TRBJ2-7
CASSLLSRQGASEQFF	TRBV5-1	TRBJ2-1
CASSLGGGRAGNTIYF	TRBV6-6	TRBJ1-3
CASSRSSGRYNEQFF	TRBV3-1	TRBJ2-1
CASSHGDRLNTEAFF	TRBV5-1	TRBJ1-1
CASSQDRGTGNEKLFF	TRBV4-1	TRBJ1-4
CASSLSGLDADTQYF	TRBV12-3/TRBV12-4	TRBJ2-3
CSAAQGLNQETQYF	TRBV20-1	TRBJ2-5
CSATGGSNEKLFF	TRBV20-1	TRBJ1-4
CLVRGLDYGYTF	TRBV20-1	TRBJ1-2
CASSLTGGLYNEQFF	TRBV7-2	TRBJ2-1
CATSREDRGPSPLHF	TRBV15	TRBJ1-6
CASVWKGSSTDTQYF	TRBV28	TRBJ2-3
CASSLGGAVEQFF	TRBV5-5	TRBJ2-1
CASRGDRRAFF	TRBV12-3/TRBV12-4	TRBJ1-1
CASSFDRGLHGYTF	TRBV5-6	TRBJ1-2
CATSRVGLGEETQYF	TRBV15	TRBJ2-5
CASSLGDSRLTDTQYF	TRBV7-9	TRBJ2-3
CSVLPTAAGSDTQYF	TRBV29-1	TRBJ2-3
CASTYRDSPLHF	TRBV7-8	TRBJ1-6
CASSPNPGSTDTQYF	TRBV9	TRBJ2-3
CASSTPTGIGELFF	TRBV12-3/TRBV12-4	TRBJ2-2
CASSLVAGDINEQFF	TRBV5-1	TRBJ2-1
CSATGPHGYTF	TRBV29-1	TRBJ1-2
CASSHTFGDADTEAFF	TRBV9	TRBJ1-1
CAWSPTSGRTQETQYF	TRBV30	TRBJ2-5
CSARAEETPSPYF	TRBV20-1	TRBJ2-3
CSSMGRRHGKTQYF	TRBV29-1	TRBJ2-5
CASSSLKDYPNEQFF	TRBV7-2	TRBJ2-1
CSATGGGRSPYNEQFF	TRBV20-1	TRBJ2-1
CASSPLVGRPTDTQYF	TRBV12-3/TRBV12-4	TRBJ2-3